The sequence of this T cell receptor beta chain was determined in a study of CD8+CD57+ T cells in acquired aplastic anemia. As for the study in general: Healthy CD8+ samples averaged about 11 million reads. Notes on the study in general: Common to patients and controls were 25 to 30 CD8+ CDR3 sequences.

According to the study, genomic DNA was the template for TCR beta VDJ and CDR3 profiling. MiXCR, run by TCRdb on the reads, gives a single entry per CDR3 protein. This table holds just over 400,000 distinct CDR3 sequences, about two thirds found once. Looked up from germline, CDR1 is SGHVS and CDR2 is FNYEAQ. The CDR3 covers 17 residues. With regard to this clonotype: No antigen is known for it. At one boundary the junction diverges from the germline segment, which might be a read error.

The sequenced sample was sorted CD4+, CD8+, or CD8+CD57+ T cells (not recorded which) from PBMCs. The chain joins TRBV7-6 to TRBJ2-3; 8 bases align to TRBD2. This TCR came from a human donor in good health, serving as a control. The CDR3 loop reads CASSLAPGGVTTDTRYF. The CDR3 DNA reads TGTGCCAGCAGCTTAGCGCCGGGGGGGGTCACAACAGATACGCGGTATTTT.